A single sample gave rise to the 26 T cell receptor beta chains below, sequenced in a study of radiotherapy plus CTLA-4 blockade in lung cancer. TCRdb keeps only in-frame clones here, not all; method: immunoSEQ multiplex PCR. This repertoire shows 85,000 to 90,000 clones, roughly 78% found once; its top ten account for about 14%. The sample in question was peripheral blood, obtained from a patient treated with radiotherapy plus ipilimumab. Receptors were obtained from a human donor with non-small cell lung cancer that progressed on radiotherapy plus ipilimumab.

The genes are TRBV10-3 and TRBJ1-2, with D uncertain. The germline V gene has CDR1 ENHRY and CDR2 SYGVKD. The CDR3 length is 16 residues. V lost 2 bases, J lost 4 bases, and 17 bases lay in between. CDR3 in DNA: TGTGCCATCAGTGAGACTAGCGGACTTTCTAGCTATGGCTACACCTTC. As protein: CAISETSGLSSYGYTF.

The J gene is TRBJ2-4, the V gene TRBV4-1; D ambiguous. Germline V gene sequence: CDR1 MGHRA, CDR2 YSYEKL. Trimming left V 4 bases short and J 5 bases short, with 15 bases between. The CDR3 has 15 residues. This chain's CDR3 is CASSPPPGGQNIQYF. CDR3 sequence (DNA): TGCGCCAGCAGCCCCCCGCCGGGCGGTCAAAACATTCAGTACTTC.

V gene TRBV2 combines with J gene TRBJ1-1; the D is unclear. Germline loops: CDR1 SNHLY, CDR2 FYNNEI. Between the trimmed V and J ends, which lost 8 bases and 3 bases, there was a span of 13 bases. CDR3 size: 13 residues. In DNA, the CDR3 is TGTGCCAGCCGGCCGGTTACACACACTGAAGCTTTCTTT. It codes for CASRPVTHTEAFF.

V and J are TRBV5-1 and TRBJ2-7; D perhaps matches TRBD2 (5 bases). V was cut by 0 bases and J by 0 bases, with 10 bases left in between. Germline V gives CDR1 SGHRS, CDR2 YFSETQ. The CDR3 consists of 15 residues. In DNA form, the CDR3 reads TGCGCCAGCAGCTTGGAAGGCGGGTCCTCCTACGAGCAGTACTTC. This codes for CASSLEGGSSYEQYF.

The rearrangement uses TRBV6-1 and TRBJ1-3; 8 bases match TRBD1. From germline, CDR1 is MNHNS and CDR2 SASEGT. CDR3 length: 15 residues. The trim removed 4 bases at V and 4 bases at J, leaving 6 bases unmatched. For the CDR3, the DNA is TGTGCCAGCAGTGTCCACAGGGGGTCCGGAAACACCATATATTTT. Translating it yields CASSVHRGSGNTIYF.

The rearrangement uses TRBV18 and TRBJ1-1; no reliable D call. V lost 6 bases, J lost 5 bases, and 13 bases lay in between. Looked up from germline, CDR1 is KGHSH and CDR2 is LQKENI. The CDR3 runs 13 residues. This CDR3 reads CASSLPAGTEAFF. The CDR3 bases are TGTGCCAGCTCCCTCCCGGCGGGGACTGAAGCTTTCTTT. The whole variable domain, filled in from reference TRBV18 and TRBJ1-1, reads NAGVMQNPRHLVRRRGQEARLRCSPMKGHSHVYWYRQLPEEGLKFMVYLQKENIIDESGMPKERFSAEFPKEGPSILRIQQVVRGDSAAYFCASSLPAGTEAFFGQGTRLTVV.

The chain recombines TRBV28 with TRBJ1-4; a possible D gene is TRBD1 (5 bases). Germline V gene data show CDR1 as MDHEN and CDR2 as SYDVKM. V lost 6 bases to trimming and J lost 5 bases, with 16 bases between them. The CDR3 length is 15 residues. For the CDR3, the DNA is TGTGCCAGCAGGGCCTTTAGGGGCATGAATGAAAAACTGTTTTTT. This gives the protein CASRAFRGMNEKLFF.

The CDR3 DNA reads as TGTGCCAGCAGCTTAGCGGACTCAGGGGATGCGGGCACTGAAGCTTTCTTT. Protein: CASSLADSGDAGTEAFF. The chain has TRBV7-3 and TRBJ1-1; D may be TRBD1 (6 bases). Trimming cost V 2 bases and J 4 bases, with 20 bases left between them. This CDR3 contains 17 residues. CDR1 is SGHTA, CDR2 FQGTGA, per germline. Using reference TRBV7-3 and TRBJ1-1 for the parts outside the CDR3, the full variable domain is GAGVSQTPSNKVTEKGKYVELRCDPISGHTALYWYRQSLGQGPEFLIYFQGTGAADDSGLPNDRFFAVRPEGSVSTLKIQRTERGDSAVYLCASSLADSGDAGTEAFFGQGTRLTVV.

This clone was counted only a few times. Other DNA sequences from this sample encode an identical CDR3 as well. The CDR3 nucleotides read TGTGCCAGCAGTTGGGACAGCAACACCGGGGAGCTGTTTTTT. Protein product: CASSWDSNTGELFF. The chain carries TRBV7-9 and TRBJ2-2; 7 bases align to TRBD1. V dropped 6 bases and J dropped 2; count of bases not matched to a gene: 3. There are 14 residues in the CDR3. Looked up from germline, CDR1 is SEHNR and CDR2 is FQNEAQ (reference sequence).

The J gene is TRBJ2-7, the V gene TRBV7-8; 8 positions agree with TRBD1. V was pared by 5 bases and J by 1 base, with 1 base of the junction left unmatched. In germline, CDR1 is SGHVS, CDR2 FQNEAQ. This CDR3 comprises 13 residues. The chain's CDR3 is CASSHRGSYEQYF. DNA of the CDR3: TGTGCCAGCAGCCACAGGGGGTCCTACGAGCAGTACTTC.

The chain has TRBV9 and TRBJ1-5, with a weak D call TRBD1 (5 bases). V dropped 3 bases and J dropped 0 bases, with 10 bases sitting between them. Germline loops: CDR1 SGDLS, CDR2 YYNGEE. The CDR3 consists of 15 residues. The CDR3 sequence is CASSGAGLSNQPQHF. The DNA of the CDR3 is TGTGCCAGCAGCGGAGCGGGGCTTAGCAATCAGCCCCAGCATTTT.

The chain recombines TRBV4-1 with TRBJ1-1, with 7 bases lining up with TRBD1. The CDR3 length is 16 residues. Germline CDR1 MGHRA, CDR2 YSYEKL. Losses at the gene ends were 4 bases for V and 1 base for J; bases not matched to a gene: 9. CDR3 region: CASSRRDRAENTEAFF. DNA for the CDR3: TGCGCCAGCAGCCGGCGTGACAGGGCTGAGAACACTGAAGCTTTCTTT.

The chain combines TRBV7-9 with TRBJ2-5; D is perhaps TRBD1 (7 bases). CDR1 and CDR2 (germline): SEHNR, FQNEAQ (reference sequence). Trimming stripped 11 bases from V and 5 bases from J, with 18 bases between. The length of the CDR3 is 13 residues. Here the CDR3 reads CAGIRTGGETQYF. The DNA of the CDR3 is TGTGCCGGAATAAGGACAGGAGGGGAGACCCAGTACTTC.

V usage is TRBV27 and J usage is TRBJ2-7; no definite D call. This CDR3 is built from 15 residues. Germline assignment: CDR1 MNHEY and CDR2 SMNVEV (reference sequence). V lost 3 bases to trimming and J lost 0 bases, with 12 bases between them. CDR3 DNA: TGTGCCAGCAGTTTGGGCCCTCAAGGCTCCTACGAGCAGTACTTC. Protein: CASSLGPQGSYEQYF.

The rearrangement uses TRBV2 and TRBJ2-7; 9 bases match TRBD1. The V gene end was trimmed by 6 bases and the J gene end by 2 bases; junction bases not matched to a gene: 5. In germline, CDR1 is SNHLY, CDR2 FYNNEI. There are 14 residues in the CDR3. The CDR3 DNA follows: TGTGCCAGCAGGGCCGGGACAGGGACCTACGAGCAGTACTTC. It encodes CASRAGTGTYEQYF.

V is TRBV5-1 and J is TRBJ1-6; 7 nucleotides agree with TRBD1. Per the germline V gene, CDR1 is SGHRS and CDR2 is YFSETQ. The CDR3 sequence is 13 residues long. Trimming cost V 5 bases and J 7 bases; bases outside gene matches: 3. CDR3 nucleotides: TGCGCCAGCAGTCAGGGGGACAATTCACCCCTCCACTTT. The encoded protein is CASSQGDNSPLHF.

Only a few counts were recorded for this clone. The chain recombines TRBV10-1 with TRBJ2-7, with D perhaps matching TRBD1 (6 bases). The CDR3 sequence is 14 residues long. The ends were cut back, 2 bases at V and 4 bases at J, with 12 bases in the middle. Germline V gene data show CDR1 as WNHNN and CDR2 as SYGVQD (reference sequence). The CDR3: CASSENAGVYEQYF. For the CDR3, the DNA is TGCGCCAGCAGTGAGAACGCAGGGGTGTACGAGCAGTACTTC.

The rearrangement uses TRBV5-1 and TRBJ2-1; no definite D call. The CDR3 extends over 11 amino acids. Germline V gene data show CDR1 as SGHRS and CDR2 as YFSETQ. Trimming took off 2 bases at V and 7 bases at J, with 4 bases between the two ends. The CDR3 DNA sequence: TGCGCCAGCAGCTTAGGGAATGAGCAGTTCTTC. The encoded protein is CASSLGNEQFF.

The chain recombines TRBV5-1 with TRBJ2-5; either TRBD1 or TRBD2 may supply D (5 bases each). Germline CDR1 is SGHRS and CDR2 is YFSETQ. V shed 0 bases and J shed 4 bases, with 10 bases lying between them. The CDR3 covers 14 residues. The CDR3 DNA follows: TGCGCCAGCAGCTTGGTTGGGGGTCGAGAGACCCAGTACTTC. This gives the protein CASSLVGGRETQYF.

This chain joins TRBV7-9 and TRBJ1-1; 7 bases map to TRBD1. Germline CDR1 SEHNR, CDR2 FQNEAQ (reference sequence). This CDR3 has 13 amino acids. J gave up 6 bases and V 4 bases, and 5 bases lay outside the gene matches. CDR3 residues: CASSYRGVAEAFF. In DNA, the CDR3 is TGTGCCAGCAGCTACAGGGGTGTGGCTGAAGCTTTCTTT.

The rearrangement links TRBV2 to TRBJ2-3, with 8 bases matching TRBD1. Germline CDR1 SNHLY, CDR2 FYNNEI. V lost 3 bases and J lost 4; bases outside the gene matches: 9. The CDR3 loop spans 16 amino acids. The CDR3 spells CASSEGQDKLADTQYF. The CDR3 bases are TGTGCCAGCAGTGAGGGACAGGACAAGCTCGCAGATACGCAGTATTTT.

The chain recombines TRBV5-1 with TRBJ2-7; no definite D call. The CDR3 extends over 12 amino acids. The germline V gene encodes CDR1 SGHRS and CDR2 YFSETQ. Trimming shortened V by 0 bases and J by 5 bases, and 6 bases separated the two germline ends. This CDR3 reads CASSLGRDEQYF. The CDR3 bases are TGCGCCAGCAGCTTGGGCCGGGACGAGCAGTACTTC.

The V call is TRBV7-3, the J call TRBJ2-1; a possible D gene is TRBD1 (5 bases). This CDR3 is built from 14 residues. Trimming removed 0 bases from V and 4 bases from J, with 7 bases in between. Germline lookup yields CDR1 SGHTA and CDR2 FQGTGA. The CDR3 reads CASSLTQAYNEQFF. The CDR3 DNA reads TGTGCCAGCAGCTTAACACAGGCGTACAATGAGCAGTTCTTC.

As concerns this clone: Other DNA sequences in this sample translate to the same CDR3. The V gene is TRBV25-1, the J gene TRBJ1-2, with 8 positions matching TRBD1. The J segment lost 5 bases and the V segment lost 4 bases, leaving 0 bases of the junction unmatched. Germline assignment: CDR1 MGHDK and CDR2 SYGVNS. The CDR3 length is 12 residues. The CDR3 is CASSGQGYGYTF. The CDR3 DNA follows: TGTGCCAGCAGTGGACAGGGGTATGGCTACACCTTC.

This clone was seen only a few times. V and J are TRBV28 and TRBJ2-7; tentatively, D is TRBD2 (6 bases). The length of the CDR3 is 12 residues. Trimming removed 7 bases at V and 5 bases at J, with 12 bases between. Germline V gene sequence: CDR1 MDHEN, CDR2 SYDVKM. The CDR3 DNA reads TGTGCCAGCAAGGCGGGCGGGGACGAGCAGTACTTC. Translating it yields CASKAGGDEQYF. Full variable domain (rest looked up from reference TRBV28 and TRBJ2-7): DVKVTQSSRYLVKRTGEKVFLECVQDMDHENMFWYRQDPGLGLRLIYFSYDVKMKEKGDIPEGYSVSREKKERFSLILESASTNQTSMYLCASKAGGDEQYFGPGTRLTVT.

This sequence joins TRBV9 and TRBJ2-7, with a weak D call TRBD1 (5 bases). Per germline, CDR1 SGDLS and CDR2 YYNGEE. V was shortened by 2 bases and J by 2 bases, with 11 bases between the two germline ends. The CDR3 totals 14 residues. The CDR3 sequence: CASSVNRIPYEQYF. In DNA, the CDR3 is TGTGCCAGCAGCGTCAACAGGATACCCTACGAGCAGTACTTC.